The present T cell receptor (beta chain) was sequenced within a study of blood T cell repertoires in COVID-19. Study in general: Acute and convalescent COVID-19 specimens originated in the United States, Italy and Spain. T cells, B-cell-depleted T cells, or PBMCs provided the cDNA or gDNA that served as material.

This CDR3 has 16 residues. Trimming shortened V by 0 bases and J by 1 base, and 12 bases separated the two germline ends. Germline V gives CDR1 LNHNV, CDR2 YYDKDF (reference sequence). Original handling: Nucleated cell number was recorded as an estimate derived from reference gene primer amplification. Generated by immunoSEQ multiplex PCR, the TCRdb table keeps only in-frame clones and is missing some. That table furnishes V, J and clone size, whereas the DNA furnished D and trimming. The sample shows roughly 100,000 clones, approximately 89% of them seen only once. The receptor was derived from an elderly man with acute or convalescent COVID-19. Sequencing was performed on peripheral blood. V and J are TRBV15 and TRBJ1-2; possibly TRBD1 for D (5 bases). This CDR3 is CATSRDLGAFNYGYTF. DNA for the CDR3: TGTGCCACCAGCAGAGATTTAGGGGCTTTTAACTATGGCTACACCTTC.